This T cell receptor (beta chain) was documented in a study of blood T cell repertoires in COVID-19. Measured with immunoSEQ multiplex PCR; TCRdb has only the in-frame clones, and not every one. In the table there are approximately 220,000 clones, 75% to 90% of which are singletons. There are 17 residues in the CDR3. After removal of 4 bases from V and 2 bases from J, the junction contained 11 bases not matched to a gene. The germline V gene encodes CDR1 SGDLS and CDR2 YYNGEE. The V call is TRBV9, the J call TRBJ2-5; 10 bases match TRBD2. The specimen was PBMCs or T cells enriched from blood (not recorded which). This clonotype originated in a man aged 25 to 45 who had recovered from COVID-19. The CDR3 DNA follows: TGTGCCAGCAGCTACGCCTTAGAGCGGGGGGGACAAGAGACCCAGTACTTC. Protein sequence: CASSYALERGGQETQYF. The whole variable domain, remainder taken from reference TRBV9 and TRBJ2-5, is DSGVTQTPKHLITATGQRVTLRCSPRSGDLSVYWYQQSLDQGLQFLIQYYNGEERAKGNILERFSAQQFPDLHSELNLSSLELGDSALYFCASSYALERGGQETQYFGPGTRLLVL.